A selection of T cell receptor beta chains follows, all from one sample in a study of shared T cell receptors in the human thymus. Measured with immunoSEQ multiplex PCR; TCRdb has only the in-frame clones, and not every one. The repertoire holds about 660,000 clones, with 87% as singletons. These data were also reused for a study on human thymus T cells.

The specimen was thymocytes. The receptor source for this set is a boy under three years old with a congenital heart defect. Each CDR3 is given with its conserved first and last residue. Fields, in order: D gene, J gene, V gene, clone size, CDR3 protein, CDR3 DNA. D genes are given only for firm matches. Only part of the rows carry a size: once, few, many, or a class if the clone is expanded.

>TRBD2|TRBJ2-3|TRBV7-2|NA
CASSLGFSGRDILTDTQYF
TGTGCCAGCAGCTTAGGTTTTAGCGGGAGGGACATACTCACAGATACGCAGTATTTT
>NA|TRBJ2-1|TRBV18|few
CASSPPSARKEQFF
TGTGCCAGCTCACCACCGTCGGCGAGGAAGGAGCAGTTCTTC
>NA|TRBJ1-1|TRBV12-5|NA
CASGPAEGRGEAFF
TGTGCTAGTGGCCCCGCCGAAGGACGGGGTGAAGCTTTCTTT
>TRBD1|TRBJ1-5|TRBV6-6|NA
CASSYPGQAYQPQHF
TGTGCCAGCAGTTACCCGGGACAGGCCTATCAGCCCCAGCATTTT
>TRBD1|TRBJ2-1|TRBV5-1|NA
CASTLSGTAPSSYNEQFF
TGCGCCAGCACCCTTAGTGGGACAGCCCCGAGCTCCTACAATGAGCAGTTCTTC
>NA|TRBJ1-1|TRBV9|NA
CASSVIGQPQNTEAFF
TGTGCCAGCAGCGTAATCGGACAGCCCCAGAACACTGAAGCTTTCTTT
>NA|TRBJ2-5|TRBV21-1|NA
CASSETRGQETQYF
TGTGCCAGCAGCGAAACTAGGGGGCAAGAGACCCAGTACTTC
>NA|TRBJ1-2|TRBV29-1|NA
CSVEMRDYGYTF
TGCAGCGTTGAAATGAGGGACTATGGCTACACCTTC
>NA|TRBJ2-5|TRBV5-4|NA
CASSYQPTRFGQETQYF
TGTGCCAGCAGCTATCAACCGACTAGGTTCGGGCAAGAGACCCAGTACTTC
>TRBD2|TRBJ2-3|TRBV7-6|NA
CASSREAGDTQYF
TGTGCCTCCTCTCGGGAGGCCGGGGATACGCAGTATTTT
>NA|TRBJ1-2|TRBV18|NA
CASSPQKPGGTSYGYTF
TGTGCCAGCTCACCTCAGAAACCGGGGGGGACCAGCTATGGCTACACCTTC
>NA|TRBJ2-3|TRBV21-1|once
CASSKSRAGLLQYF
TGTGCCAGCAGCAAAAGCCGAGCGGGGCTATTGCAGTATTTT
>NA|TRBJ2-5|TRBV18|NA
CASSQVATHGETQYF
TGTGCCAGCTCCCAGGTCGCCACTCACGGAGAGACCCAGTACTTC
>NA|TRBJ1-4|TRBV7-9|NA
CASSGIRETNEKLFF
TGTGCCAGCAGCGGCATCAGGGAAACTAATGAAAAACTGTTTTTT
>TRBD1|TRBJ2-5|TRBV7-4|NA
CASSRPDWGTVEETQYF
TGTGCCAGCAGCCGACCCGACTGGGGGACAGTGGAAGAGACCCAGTACTTC